This T cell receptor beta chain appears in the sequencing data of a study of T cells in Graves' hyperthyroidism and ophthalmopathy. Germline loops: CDR1 SGHAT, CDR2 FQNNGV. With 1 base removed from V and 10 bases from J, the gap between germline ends came to 11 bases. The CDR3 length is 13 residues. In this sample, this clonotype turned up many times. Researchers took RNA transcripts and amplified the TCR beta CDR3 regions from them. The study used the HTBI primer set for a first-round RT-PCR of the TCR CDR3. In TCRdb, the multiplex PCR reads were re-called with MiXCR into one record per CDR3 protein. The profile shows some 560,000 distinct CDR3 sequences, 14% of them singletons.

Sequencing was carried out using blood. The rearrangement links TRBV11-2 to TRBJ2-1; D possibly corresponds to TRBD2 (5 bases). This receptor was obtained from a woman between 40 and 50 years old with Graves' hyperthyroidism. The CDR3 nucleotides read TGTGCCAGCAGCTTAGGGGTGGAGGTAGAGCAGTTCTTC. It is translated as CASSLGVEVEQFF.